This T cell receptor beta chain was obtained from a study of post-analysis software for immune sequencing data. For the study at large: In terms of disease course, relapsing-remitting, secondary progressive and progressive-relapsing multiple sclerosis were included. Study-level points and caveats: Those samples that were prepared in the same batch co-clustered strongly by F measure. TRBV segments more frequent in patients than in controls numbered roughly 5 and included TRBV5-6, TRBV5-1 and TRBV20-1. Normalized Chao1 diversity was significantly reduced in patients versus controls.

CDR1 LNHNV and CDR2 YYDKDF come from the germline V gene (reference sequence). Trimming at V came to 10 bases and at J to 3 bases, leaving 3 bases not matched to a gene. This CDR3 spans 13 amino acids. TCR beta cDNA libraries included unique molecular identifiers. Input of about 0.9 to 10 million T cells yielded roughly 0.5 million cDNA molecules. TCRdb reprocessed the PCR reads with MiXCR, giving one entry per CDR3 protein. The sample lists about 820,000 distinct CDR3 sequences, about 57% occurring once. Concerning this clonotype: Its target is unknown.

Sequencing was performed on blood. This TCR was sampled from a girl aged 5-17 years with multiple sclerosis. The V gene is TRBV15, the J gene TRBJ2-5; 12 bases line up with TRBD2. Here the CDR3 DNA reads TGTGCCAGCGGACTAGCGGGGAAAGAGACCCAGTACTTC. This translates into CASGLAGKETQYF.